Shown below are 20 T cell receptor beta chains from a single sample sequenced in a study of T cell repertoires in cytomegalovirus infection. Using its own MiXCR run on the reads, TCRdb lists one record per CDR3 protein. The sample has under 150,000 distinct CDR3 sequences, less than 9.5% seen once. Sequencing input: PBMCs. The receptor set was obtained from a human donor in good health (CMV status not recorded). Some clones in this sample may be carry-over from other donors' samples.

There are many counts of this clonotype. V gene TRBV7-8 combines with J gene TRBJ2-2, with D hard to call. Per germline, CDR1 SGHVS and CDR2 FQNEAQ. Trimming left V 1 base short and J 2 bases short, with 17 bases between. This CDR3 comprises 18 residues. The CDR3 coding sequence is TGTGCCAGCAGCTTAGACCGTTTCGGCGGTGGCAACACCGGGGAGCTGTTTTTT. Encoded protein: CASSLDRFGGGNTGELFF.

This clonotype was seen a few times. As DNA, the CDR3 is TGTGCCAGTAGTATCCCGGACAGCGAATATAGCAATCAGCCCCAGCATTTT. It is translated as CASSIPDSEYSNQPQHF. The rearrangement links TRBV19 to TRBJ1-5; possible D gene TRBD1, 6 bases. The CDR3 consists of 17 residues. V lost 3 bases, J lost 0 bases, and 15 bases lay in between. Germline V gene lookup returns CDR1 LNHDA and CDR2 SQIVND (reference sequence).

This clonotype appeared a few times. The rearrangement uses TRBV2 and TRBJ1-1; TRBD1 matches 7 bases. This CDR3 has 13 residues. Trimming at V came to 5 bases and at J to 6 bases, leaving 6 bases not matched to a gene. Germline CDR1 reads SNHLY; CDR2 reads FYNNEI. In DNA form, the CDR3 reads TGTGCCAGCAGTCCCCCGGACAGGCCTGAAGCTTTCTTT. Encoded protein: CASSPPDRPEAFF.

This chain joins TRBV5-8 and TRBJ2-7; D call uncertain. Germline V gene lookup returns CDR1 SGHTS and CDR2 YDEGEE. The CDR3 sequence is 13 residues long. Trimming took 3 bases from V and 5 from J, leaving 12 bases between them. For the CDR3, the DNA is TGTGCCAGCAGCTGGGTACCCAACGACGAGCAGTACTTC. It translates to CASSWVPNDEQYF.

This clonotype was observed at least ten times. The chain is built from TRBV12-3 or TRBV12-4 and TRBJ1-1; D is possibly TRBD1 (5 bases). The CDR3 is made up of 12 amino acids. The germline V and J ends were trimmed by 6 bases and 3 bases, with 8 bases remaining between them. The CDR3 coding sequence is TGTGCCAGCAGCTCAGGGTACACTGAAGCTTTCTTT. Translated, it gives CASSSGYTEAFF.

The V gene is TRBV2, the J gene TRBJ2-7; TRBD2 agrees at 8 bases. Germline loops: CDR1 SNHLY, CDR2 FYNNEI. The CDR3 covers 15 residues. The V segment lost 5 bases and the J segment 5 bases; nucleotides outside the gene matches: 11. The CDR3 coding sequence is TGTGCCAGCAGTAACGGGGGGGCCAGAATTGACGAGCAGTACTTC. Amino acid sequence: CASSNGGARIDEQYF.

This clonotype was seen many times. The chain is built from TRBV7-2 and TRBJ2-3; a possible D gene is TRBD2 (7 bases). CDR1 and CDR2 (germline): SGHTA, FQGNSA. The V and J ends lost 1 base and 1 base respectively, with 12 bases between them. The CDR3 is 16 amino acids. In DNA form, the CDR3 reads TGTGCCAGCAGCTTAGATCGGGGGGCTGGCACAGATACGCAGTATTTT. Encoded protein: CASSLDRGAGTDTQYF.

This clonotype was seen at least ten times. The V call is TRBV20-1, the J call TRBJ1-4, with D possibly matching TRBD1 (6 bases). The CDR3 runs to 15 residues. V dropped 3 bases and J dropped 5 bases, with 16 bases sitting between them. Germline CDR1 reads DFQATT; CDR2 reads SNEGSKA (reference sequence). CDR3 residues: CSARGGGQQNEKLFF. The CDR3 DNA reads TGCAGTGCTAGGGGGGGGGGACAACAAAATGAAAAACTGTTTTTT.

In this sample, this clonotype is medium-sized. This chain joins TRBV7-9 and TRBJ2-1; no firm D call. The germline V and J ends were trimmed by 3 bases and 5 bases, with 8 bases remaining between them. Germline CDR1 and CDR2: SEHNR and FQNEAQ (reference sequence). The CDR3 runs to 13 residues. Here the CDR3 DNA reads TGTGCCAGCAGCTTGACGGCGGACAATGAGCAGTTCTTC. Translation: CASSLTADNEQFF.

This clonotype has a handful of counts. V gene TRBV11-2 combines with J gene TRBJ2-1; 7 bases align to TRBD2. CDR1 SGHAT and CDR2 FQNNGV come from the germline V gene. This CDR3 has 15 amino acids. V lost 4 bases and J lost 5; bases outside the gene matches: 8. The CDR3: CASSSWGGLHNEQFF. CDR3 bases: TGTGCCAGCAGCTCCTGGGGGGGACTCCACAATGAGCAGTTCTTC.

The chain combines TRBV9 with TRBJ1-4; 8 nucleotides align to TRBD1. Germline CDR1 is SGDLS and CDR2 is YYNGEE. After removal of 3 bases from V and 8 bases from J, the junction contained 6 bases not matched to a gene. This CDR3 region has 14 residues. Here the CDR3 DNA reads TGTGCCAGCAGCGGTACAGGGGGTACGGAAAAACTGTTTTTT. Its protein product is CASSGTGGTEKLFF.

For this clonotype: Just one base apart from a much larger clone, this may be a read error. V usage is TRBV11-2 and J usage is TRBJ1-1, with TRBD1 matching 9 bases. CDR1 is SGHAT and CDR2 is FQNNGV in the germline V gene. The CDR3 extends over 13 amino acids. The CDR3 loop reads CTSSLGKTGGAFF. As DNA, the CDR3 is TGTACCAGCAGCTTGGGAAAGACAGGGGGAGCTTTCTTT. Together with reference TRBV11-2 and TRBJ1-1, the CDR3 gives the full variable domain: EAGVAQSPRYKIIEKRQSVAFWCNPISGHATLYWYQQILGQGPKLLIQFQNNGVVDDSQLPKDRFSAERLKGVDSTLKIQPAKLEDSAVYLCTSSLGKTGGAFFGQGTRLTVV.

Many counts were recorded for this clonotype. The V gene is TRBV7-9, the J gene TRBJ1-3; D is ambiguous. Trimming took off 5 bases at V and 0 bases at J, with 8 bases between the two ends. Germline V gene sequence: CDR1 SEHNR, CDR2 FQNEAQ (reference sequence). The CDR3 runs 14 residues. CDR3 sequence (DNA): TGTGCCAGCAGCCTCACTAACTCTGGAAACACCATATATTTT. Translation: CASSLTNSGNTIYF. Drawing the rest from reference TRBV7-9 and TRBJ1-3, the complete variable domain is DTGVSQNPRHKITKRGQNVTFRCDPISEHNRLYWYRQTLGQGPEFLTYFQNEAQLEKSRLLSDRFSAERPKGSFSTLEIQRTEQGDSAMYLCASSLTNSGNTIYFGEGSWLTVV.

There are many counts of this clonotype. The V gene is TRBV23-1, the J gene TRBJ1-3, with unresolved D. TRBV23-1 is an open reading frame whose function is uncertain. The germline V and J ends were trimmed by 0 bases and 4 bases, with 10 bases remaining between them. The CDR3 is 15 residues long. In DNA, the CDR3 is TGCGCCAGCAGTCAATCGGGCCTAAAAGGAAACACCATATATTTT. Protein sequence: CASSQSGLKGNTIYF.

Many counts were recorded for this clonotype. The genes are TRBV4-1 and TRBJ1-2; tentative D call: TRBD1 (6 bases). V was trimmed by 0 bases and J by 2 bases, leaving 7 bases between them. Germline V lookup: CDR1 MGHRA, CDR2 YSYEKL. This CDR3 has 14 residues. CDR3 sequence reads: CASSQERGNYGYTF. DNA for the CDR3: TGCGCCAGCAGCCAAGAGAGGGGGAACTATGGCTACACCTTC.

This clonotype was seen ten or more times. This chain connects TRBV29-1 to TRBJ1-1, with D perhaps TRBD1 (5 bases). Per the germline V gene, CDR1 is SQVTM and CDR2 is ANQGSEA. This CDR3 region has 11 residues. Trimming cost V 4 bases and J 4 bases, with 7 bases left between them. DNA of the CDR3: TGCAGCGTTGGCGGGGGCACTGAAGCTTTCTTT. Its protein product is CSVGGGTEAFF.

This clonotype occurred many times. This sequence joins TRBV19 and TRBJ1-1; the D is unclear. This CDR3 spans 14 amino acids. The V and J ends lost 4 bases and 3 bases respectively, with 12 bases between them. Germline V gives CDR1 LNHDA, CDR2 SQIVND (reference sequence). The CDR3 DNA sequence: TGTGCCAGTAGTACATGGGAGAGGGACACTGAAGCTTTCTTT. It translates to CASSTWERDTEAFF. Full variable domain (rest looked up from reference TRBV19 and TRBJ1-1): DGGITQSPKYLFRKEGQNVTLSCEQNLNHDAMYWYRQDPGQGLRLIYYSQIVNDFQKGDIAEGYSVSREKKESFPLTVTSAQKNPTAFYLCASSTWERDTEAFFGQGTRLTVV.

The CDR3 protein is CASSQRDSLGNTIYF. CDR3 DNA sequence: TGTGCCAGCAGCCAAAGGGACAGTCTTGGAAACACCATATATTTT. This rearrangement joins TRBV5-6 to TRBJ1-3, with 7 nucleotides matching TRBD1. V trimming: 4 bases; J trimming: 3 bases; junction bases outside the gene matches: 7. The V gene's germline CDR1 is SGHDT and CDR2 YYEEEE. The CDR3 sequence is 15 residues long.

The CDR3 reads CASSPHRDEAFF. The CDR3 nucleotides read TGTGCCAGCAGCCCCCATAGGGATGAAGCTTTCTTT. The chain combines TRBV11-2 with TRBJ1-1; D is unresolved. V was clipped by 5 bases and J by 7 bases, with 11 bases between them. The V gene's germline CDR1 is SGHAT and CDR2 FQNNGV. The CDR3 is made up of 12 amino acids. The variable domain in full, with the rest retrieved from reference TRBV11-2 and TRBJ1-1, is EAGVAQSPRYKIIEKRQSVAFWCNPISGHATLYWYQQILGQGPKLLIQFQNNGVVDDSQLPKDRFSAERLKGVDSTLKIQPAKLEDSAVYLCASSPHRDEAFFGQGTRLTVV.

This clonotype has a count of ten or more. This chain connects TRBV7-2 to TRBJ1-2, with D unclear. The CDR3 totals 13 residues. The V gene lost 1 base and the J gene lost 8 bases, with 11 bases spanning the gap. Germline CDR1 and CDR2: SGHTA and FQGNSA. The CDR3 loop is CASSLGVSGGYTF. In DNA, the CDR3 is TGTGCCAGCAGCTTAGGAGTATCTGGCGGCTACACCTTC.